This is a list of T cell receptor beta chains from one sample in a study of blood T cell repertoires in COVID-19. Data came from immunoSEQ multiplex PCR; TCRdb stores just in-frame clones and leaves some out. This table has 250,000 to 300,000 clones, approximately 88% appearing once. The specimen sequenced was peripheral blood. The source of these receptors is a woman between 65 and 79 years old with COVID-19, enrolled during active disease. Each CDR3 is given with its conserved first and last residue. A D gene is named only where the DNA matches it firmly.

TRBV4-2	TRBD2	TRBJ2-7	TGTGCCAGCAGCCAAGTTGTCCTAGCGGGAGGGCCACACGAGCAGTACTTC	CASSQVVLAGGPHEQYF
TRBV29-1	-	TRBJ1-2	TGCAGCGTGGCAGGGGCTAACTATGGCTACACCTTC	CSVAGANYGYTF
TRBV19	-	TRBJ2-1	TGTGCCAGTAGTCCTTCTAGCGCCACCTACAATGAGCAGTTCTTC	CASSPSSATYNEQFF
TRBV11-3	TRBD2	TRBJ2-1	TGTGCCAGCAGCCCTGGGACTAGCGGGAGGAACTCCTACAATGAGCAGTTCTTC	CASSPGTSGRNSYNEQFF
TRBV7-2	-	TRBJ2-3	TGTGCCAGCAGCTTAGTTCCCGCGAGCACAGATACGCAGTATTTT	CASSLVPASTDTQYF
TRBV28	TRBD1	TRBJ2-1	TGTGCCAGCAGTCCTTCAGGGGGCTGGTACAATGAGCAGTTCTTC	CASSPSGGWYNEQFF
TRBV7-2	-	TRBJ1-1	TGTGCCAGCAGCTTGGTCCCGGGGAGCACTGAAGCTTTCTTT	CASSLVPGSTEAFF
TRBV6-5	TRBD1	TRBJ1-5	TGTGCCAGCAGGTCAGGGGGCGCGGGCAATCAGCCCCAGCATTTT	CASRSGGAGNQPQHF
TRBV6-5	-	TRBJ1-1	TGTGCCAGCAGTTATATACCGGGAGGGGTAGCTTTCTTT	CASSYIPGGVAFF
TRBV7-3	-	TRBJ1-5	TGTGCCAGCAGCTTAGGGGGGGATCAGCCCCAGCATTTT	CASSLGGDQPQHF
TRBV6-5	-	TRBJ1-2	TGTGCCAGCAGTTACTCGATAGGGGATGGCTACACCTTC	CASSYSIGDGYTF
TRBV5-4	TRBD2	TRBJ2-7	TGTGCCAGCAGCTCCACTAGGACTAGCGGGAGTTACGAGCAGTACTTC	CASSSTRTSGSYEQYF
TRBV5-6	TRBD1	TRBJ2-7	TGTGCCAGCAGCTTAGGGACAGGGCTCGACGAGCAGTACTTC	CASSLGTGLDEQYF
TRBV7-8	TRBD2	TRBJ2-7	TGTGCCAGCAGCTTCCTAGCGGGATCCTACGAGCAGTACTTC	CASSFLAGSYEQYF
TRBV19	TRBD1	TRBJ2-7	TGTGCCACCAGACAGGGGAAATACGAGCAGTACTTC	CATRQGKYEQYF
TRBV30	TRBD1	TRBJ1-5	TGTGCCTGGAGTGCGGCAGGGGGCTTGCCCCAGCATTTT	CAWSAAGGLPQHF
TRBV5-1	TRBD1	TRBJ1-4	TGCGCCAGCAGCTCTACCGGGACAGGGGTTACGGAACTGTTTTTT	CASSSTGTGVTELFF
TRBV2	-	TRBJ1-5	TGTGCCAGCAGTTTCAGGGATCAGCCCCAGCATTTT	CASSFRDQPQHF
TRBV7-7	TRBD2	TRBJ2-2	TGTGCTAGCAGCTCTAGACTAGCGGTACTGAACACCGGGGAGCTGTTTTTT	CASSSRLAVLNTGELFF
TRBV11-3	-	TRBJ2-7	TGTGCCAGCAGCTTCCTCGGGTACTCCTACGAGCAGTACTTC	CASSFLGYSYEQYF
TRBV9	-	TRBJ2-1	TGTGCCAGCAGCGCGGAGGGGCTCTCCTACAATGAGCAGTTCTTC	CASSAEGLSYNEQFF